This T cell receptor beta chain was sequenced for a study of T-cell memory formation after mild COVID-19. Via MiXCR, TCRdb re-called the 5' RACE reads, giving one row per CDR3 protein. The sample lists roughly 380,000 distinct CDR3 sequences, 25% to 30% occurring once. This clonotype was seen repeatedly, ten times or more. Input material: PBMCs or a T cell subset sorted from them (not recorded which). This clonotype was obtained from an adult woman who had mild COVID-19 (a few samples of this study predate the infection). Cell type and time point are not known.

The CDR3 DNA sequence: TGCAGTGCTAGGGTTCGCGACACTGAAGCTTTCTTT. Translating it yields CSARVRDTEAFF. This rearrangement joins TRBV20-1 to TRBJ1-1; D gene unclear. Germline V CDR1 and CDR2: DFQATT, SNEGSKA (reference sequence). CDR3 length: 12 amino acids. Trimming took off 3 bases at V and 3 bases at J, with 8 bases between the two ends.